The clone carrying this TCR beta chain was counted between two and nine times. Antigen: not known. The entry originates in a study of OX40 agonist ivuxolimab in advanced cancers. Points from the study as a whole: Relative to CD4+ cells, CD8+ T cells on average had more expanded clones.

The protocol was immunoSEQ multiplex PCR, while the TCRdb copy is restricted to in-frame clones and leaves out a portion. The table has approximately 77,000 clones, around 82% seen once. With autoimmune disease history or systemic immunosuppression, patients were excluded. After removal of 10 bases from V and 2 bases from J, the junction contained 5 bases not matched to a gene. CDR1 is LNHDA and CDR2 is SQIVND in the germline V gene (reference sequence). The CDR3 is 14 residues long. V is TRBV19 and J is TRBJ2-6, with 7 nucleotides matching TRBD1. This sequence was found in an adult with an advanced solid tumor such as melanoma, head and neck, liver or kidney cancer. The sequencing used CD4+ or CD8+ T cells sorted from blood, collected in a trial of the OX40 agonist ivuxolimab. CDR3 region: CATRQGAGANVLTF. CDR3 nucleotides: TGTGCCACCCGCCAGGGGGCTGGGGCCAACGTCCTGACTTTC. The full variable domain, its missing parts supplied by reference TRBV19 and TRBJ2-6, is DGGITQSPKYLFRKEGQNVTLSCEQNLNHDAMYWYRQDPGQGLRLIYYSQIVNDFQKGDIAEGYSVSREKKESFPLTVTSAQKNPTAFYLCATRQGAGANVLTFGAGSRLTVL.